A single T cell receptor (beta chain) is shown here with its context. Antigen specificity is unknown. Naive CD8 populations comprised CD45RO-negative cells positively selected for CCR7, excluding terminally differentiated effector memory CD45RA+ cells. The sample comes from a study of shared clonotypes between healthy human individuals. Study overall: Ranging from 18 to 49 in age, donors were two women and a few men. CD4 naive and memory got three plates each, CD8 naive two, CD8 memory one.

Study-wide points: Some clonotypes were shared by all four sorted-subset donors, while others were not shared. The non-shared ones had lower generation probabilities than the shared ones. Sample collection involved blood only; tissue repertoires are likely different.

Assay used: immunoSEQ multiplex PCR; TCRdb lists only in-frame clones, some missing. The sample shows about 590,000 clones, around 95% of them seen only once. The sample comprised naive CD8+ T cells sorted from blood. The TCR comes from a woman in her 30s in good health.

The CDR3 coding sequence is TGTGCCAGCGGACAAACGTTTACTTCGACTGAAGCTTTCTTT. Translated, it gives CASGQTFTSTEAFF. The rearrangement uses TRBV28 and TRBJ1-1; possibly TRBD1 for D (5 bases). The V end was cut by 8 bases, the J end by 5 bases, with 18 bases between. CDR3 length: 14 amino acids. Germline CDR1 and CDR2: MDHEN and SYDVKM. The full variable domain, completed using reference TRBV28 and TRBJ1-1, is DVKVTQSSRYLVKRTGEKVFLECVQDMDHENMFWYRQDPGLGLRLIYFSYDVKMKEKGDIPEGYSVSREKKERFSLILESASTNQTSMYLCASGQTFTSTEAFFGQGTRLTVV.